The 17 T cell receptor beta chains in this list originate from one sample, sequenced in a study of OX40 agonist ivuxolimab in advanced cancers. Libraries were prepared by immunoSEQ multiplex PCR; TCRdb keeps only in-frame clonotypes and omits some of them. Of around 26,000 clones listed, 81% are singletons. The starting material was CD4+ or CD8+ T cells sorted from blood, obtained in a trial of the OX40 agonist ivuxolimab. These receptors originate from an adult with an advanced solid tumor such as melanoma, head and neck, liver or kidney cancer.

The CDR3 region is CASSPGEYGYTF. The CDR3 coding sequence is TGTGCCAGTAGTCCCGGGGAGTATGGCTACACCTTC. The V and J genes are TRBV19 and TRBJ1-2, with D uncertain. Germline V gene lookup returns CDR1 LNHDA and CDR2 SQIVND (reference sequence). The CDR3 sequence is 12 residues long. V was clipped by 5 bases and J by 5 bases, with 9 bases between them.

The rearrangement links TRBV2 to TRBJ2-7; D remains unclear. Germline V gives CDR1 SNHLY, CDR2 FYNNEI. V lost 3 bases and J 3 bases, leaving 12 bases between the germline ends. The length of the CDR3 is 14 residues. The CDR3 is CASSDEGPVYEQYF. CDR3 sequence (DNA): TGTGCCAGCAGTGACGAAGGGCCCGTCTACGAGCAGTACTTC.

The chain joins TRBV13 to TRBJ2-7; the match to TRBD2 covers 10 bases. The CDR3 consists of 16 residues. The germline V gene encodes CDR1 PRHDT and CDR2 FYEKMQ (reference sequence). V gave up 5 bases and J gave up 0 bases; unmatched junction bases: 7. The CDR3 sequence: CASSAGLAEISYEQYF. The CDR3 nucleotides read TGTGCCAGCAGCGCCGGACTAGCGGAAATCTCCTACGAGCAGTACTTC.

This chain joins TRBV5-6 and TRBJ2-4; 7 nucleotides line up with TRBD2. Germline CDR1 SGHDT, CDR2 YYEEEE. The junction had 1 base not matched to a gene; V was cut back by 0 bases and J by 1 base. The CDR3 length is 15 residues. CDR3 sequence (DNA): TGTGCCAGCAGCTTGGCCGGGGGGGCCAAAAACATTCAGTACTTC. It codes for CASSLAGGAKNIQYF.

The genes are TRBV7-9 and TRBJ2-3; 8 bases map to TRBD1. CDR1 is SEHNR, CDR2 FQNEAQ, per germline (reference sequence). The CDR3 contains 15 residues. The junction had 10 bases not matched to a gene; V was cut back by 5 bases and J by 6 bases. CDR3 nucleotides: TGTGCCAGCAGCCACCTGACAGGGGCCGGGGATACGCAGTATTTT. The encoded protein is CASSHLTGAGDTQYF.

The genes are TRBV5-1 and TRBJ1-4; 9 bases agree with TRBD1. Trimming took 4 bases from V and 6 from J; bases not matched to a gene: 4. This CDR3 is 14 amino acids long. Germline V lookup: CDR1 SGHRS, CDR2 YFSETQ. The CDR3 sequence is CASSRGTGYEKLFF. CDR3 in DNA: TGCGCCAGCAGCCGCGGGACAGGGTATGAAAAACTGTTTTTT.

The CDR3 DNA reads as TGTGCCAGCAGGGTAAGGACTAGCGGCTACAATGAGCAGTTCTTC. It encodes CASRVRTSGYNEQFF. V usage is TRBV6-1 and J usage is TRBJ2-1, with TRBD2 matching over 10 bases. CDR3 length: 15 amino acids. Trimming at V came to 6 bases and at J to 3 bases, leaving 5 bases not matched to a gene. Germline V gene lookup returns CDR1 MNHNS and CDR2 SASEGT.

A single count supports this clone. The chain uses TRBV5-6 and TRBJ2-1, with 10 nucleotides matching TRBD1. The CDR3 loop spans 19 amino acids. Germline V gene lookup returns CDR1 SGHDT and CDR2 YYEEEE. The J segment lost 3 bases and the V segment lost 2 bases, leaving 14 bases of the junction unmatched. The CDR3 DNA reads TGTGCCAGCAGCTTAACCGGGACAGGGGCCACTCTTATCTACAATGAGCAGTTCTTC. It codes for CASSLTGTGATLIYNEQFF.

This sequence joins TRBV29-1 and TRBJ2-7; weak D call: TRBD1 (5 bases). This CDR3 is built from 12 residues. The germline V gene encodes CDR1 SQVTM and CDR2 ANQGSEA. The ends were cut back, 4 bases at V and 2 bases at J, with 9 bases in the middle. CDR3 residues: CSVGGSPYEQYF. As DNA, the CDR3 is TGCAGCGTTGGGGGCAGTCCCTACGAGCAGTACTTC.

V is TRBV28 and J is TRBJ2-4; 9 bases agree with TRBD2. The V gene end was trimmed by 1 base and the J gene end by 8 bases; junction bases not matched to a gene: 9. This CDR3 has 16 residues. The germline V gene has CDR1 MDHEN and CDR2 SYDVKM. CDR3 in DNA: TGTGCCAGCAGTTTATATCTTAGCGGGAGTATACACATTCAGTACTTC. Its translation: CASSLYLSGSIHIQYF.

The CDR3 is CASSSLLAGDTDTQYF. The CDR3, as DNA: TGTGCCAGCAGTTCCTTACTAGCGGGCGACACAGATACGCAGTATTTT. The J gene is TRBJ2-3, the V gene TRBV28; 9 bases align to TRBD2. Germline CDR1 and CDR2: MDHEN and SYDVKM. CDR3 size: 16 residues. V lost 4 bases, J lost 2 bases, and 7 bases stayed unmatched.

The rearrangement uses TRBV2 and TRBJ2-1, with D possibly matching TRBD1 (6 bases). The V and J ends lost 7 bases and 5 bases respectively, with 15 bases between them. The CDR3 is 14 residues long. CDR1 is SNHLY, CDR2 FYNNEI, per germline. CDR3 in DNA: TGTGCCAGCAACGGCAGGGGATGGGACAATGAGCAGTTCTTC. Protein: CASNGRGWDNEQFF.

The gene calls are TRBV5-1 and TRBJ1-1; 7 bases agree with TRBD1. CDR3 size: 14 residues. V lost 4 bases and J lost 4; bases outside the gene matches: 7. CDR1 is SGHRS and CDR2 is YFSETQ in the germline V gene. The CDR3 DNA reads as TGCGCCAGCAGCCTAAGGACAGGTGGCACTGAAGCTTTCTTT. Protein product: CASSLRTGGTEAFF.

The chain combines TRBV28 with TRBJ1-1; D not resolved. CDR1 MDHEN and CDR2 SYDVKM come from the germline V gene. The V gene lost 0 bases and the J gene lost 0 bases, with 2 bases spanning the gap. The CDR3 is made up of 13 amino acids. CDR3 in amino acids: CASSLWVNTEAFF. The CDR3 DNA sequence: TGTGCCAGCAGTTTATGGGTGAACACTGAAGCTTTCTTT.

The V gene is TRBV19, the J gene TRBJ2-1; the D call may be TRBD1 or TRBD2 (5 bases each). V lost 6 bases and J 1 base, leaving 13 bases between the germline ends. The CDR3 is made up of 15 amino acids. Germline V gene sequence: CDR1 LNHDA, CDR2 SQIVND (reference sequence). The CDR3 DNA reads as TGTGCCAGTAGCCAAGGGACCCCATCCTACAATGAGCAGTTCTTC. Encoded protein: CASSQGTPSYNEQFF.

V usage is TRBV6-1 and J usage is TRBJ2-7, with D possibly matching TRBD1 (5 bases). The CDR3 consists of 15 residues. Trimming pared 7 bases from V and 3 bases from J, leaving 19 bases between. Germline V gene lookup returns CDR1 MNHNS and CDR2 SASEGT. The CDR3 DNA sequence: TGTGCCAGCACCGAGCATAGGACAAGCTACTACGAGCAGTACTTC. It translates to CASTEHRTSYYEQYF.

The chain combines TRBV4-1 with TRBJ2-2, with D unresolved. The CDR3 loop spans 12 amino acids. V shed 0 bases and J shed 6 bases, with 2 bases lying between them. Germline V CDR1 and CDR2: MGHRA, YSYEKL. The chain's CDR3 is CASSQDPGELFF. The CDR3 nucleotides read TGCGCCAGCAGCCAAGATCCCGGGGAGCTGTTTTTT.